The rows below give T cell receptor beta chains drawn from one sample of a study of shared clonotypes between healthy human individuals. Here immunoSEQ multiplex PCR was the method, and the copy in TCRdb shows in-frame clones only, minus some. The sample lists about 2.4 million clones, over 85% occurring once. Sequencing was carried out using naive CD4+ T cells from PBMCs. The receptors derive from a man younger than 35 in good health. Some clones in this sample may be carry-over from other donors' samples. The CDR3 runs from the conserved cysteine through the conserved F or W. The D gene is left open where the match is weak. For some rows the clone size is stated as once, few or many, or as a class when expanded; others skip it.

D gene: TRBD1
V gene: TRBV28
clone size: -
J gene: TRBJ1-2
CDR3 protein: CASSWDRGYGYTF
CDR3 DNA: TGTGCCAGCAGTTGGGACAGGGGGTATGGCTACACCTTC

D gene: TRBD1
V gene: TRBV30
clone size: -
J gene: TRBJ1-2
CDR3 protein: CAWSLQGAGGYTF
CDR3 DNA: TGTGCCTGGAGTCTACAGGGGGCAGGTGGCTACACCTTC

D gene: -
V gene: TRBV27
clone size: -
J gene: TRBJ2-5
CDR3 protein: CASSLFTGPRRGETQYF
CDR3 DNA: TGTGCCAGCAGTTTATTCACCGGGCCCCGGAGGGGAGAGACCCAGTACTTC

D gene: -
V gene: TRBV7-9
clone size: -
J gene: TRBJ2-3
CDR3 protein: CASSVMGGDTQYF
CDR3 DNA: TGTGCCAGCAGCGTTATGGGCGGAGATACGCAGTATTTT

D gene: TRBD1
V gene: TRBV5-1
clone size: -
J gene: TRBJ2-5
CDR3 protein: CASSDSRDSWETQYF
CDR3 DNA: TGCGCCAGCAGCGACAGTAGGGACAGTTGGGAGACCCAGTACTTC

D gene: -
V gene: TRBV4-2
clone size: -
J gene: TRBJ1-1
CDR3 protein: CASGRKNTEAFF
CDR3 DNA: TGTGCCAGCGGACGGAAGAACACTGAAGCTTTCTTT

D gene: TRBD2
V gene: TRBV6-1
clone size: -
J gene: TRBJ2-1
CDR3 protein: CASSEGLAGRFF
CDR3 DNA: TGTGCCAGCAGTGAAGGACTAGCCGGGCGGTTCTTC

D gene: -
V gene: TRBV5-4
clone size: -
J gene: TRBJ2-1
CDR3 protein: CASSLSPRYDEQFF
CDR3 DNA: TGTGCCAGCAGCTTGTCGCCTAGATATGATGAGCAGTTCTTC

D gene: -
V gene: TRBV4-1
clone size: -
J gene: TRBJ2-6
CDR3 protein: CASSQDPRAGANVLTF
CDR3 DNA: TGCGCCAGCAGCCAAGATCCAAGGGCTGGGGCCAACGTCCTGACTTTC

D gene: TRBD1
V gene: TRBV7-8
clone size: -
J gene: TRBJ2-7
CDR3 protein: CASSRRRTGGDEQYF
CDR3 DNA: TGTGCCAGCAGCCGCCGGAGGACAGGGGGCGACGAGCAGTACTTC

D gene: -
V gene: TRBV5-1
clone size: -
J gene: TRBJ2-5
CDR3 protein: CASSLEGQFQETQYF
CDR3 DNA: TGCGCCAGCAGCTTGGAAGGCCAGTTCCAAGAGACCCAGTACTTC

D gene: -
V gene: TRBV6-5
clone size: -
J gene: TRBJ2-1
CDR3 protein: CASSYSIGQEQFF
CDR3 DNA: TGTGCCAGCAGTTACTCGATAGGGCAGGAGCAGTTCTTC

D gene: TRBD2
V gene: TRBV2
clone size: -
J gene: TRBJ2-7
CDR3 protein: CASSPLAGGPDEQYF
CDR3 DNA: TGTGCCAGCAGTCCTCTAGCGGGAGGGCCCGACGAGCAGTACTTC

D gene: -
V gene: TRBV25-1
clone size: -
J gene: TRBJ1-4
CDR3 protein: CASARARDNEKLFF
CDR3 DNA: TGTGCCAGCGCCCGGGCCAGAGATAATGAAAAACTGTTTTTT

D gene: -
V gene: TRBV4-1
clone size: -
J gene: TRBJ2-3
CDR3 protein: CASSQQEGGDTQYF
CDR3 DNA: TGCGCCAGCAGCCAACAGGAGGGGGGAGATACGCAGTATTTT

D gene: -
V gene: TRBV10-3
clone size: -
J gene: TRBJ2-5
CDR3 protein: CAISESDSERKETQYF
CDR3 DNA: TGTGCCATCAGTGAGTCGGATTCGGAGAGGAAGGAGACCCAGTACTTC

D gene: TRBD1
V gene: TRBV5-1
clone size: -
J gene: TRBJ1-1
CDR3 protein: CASSTGTGSRAFF
CDR3 DNA: TGCGCCAGCAGCACCGGGACAGGGAGTAGGGCTTTCTTT

D gene: -
V gene: TRBV19
clone size: -
J gene: TRBJ1-3
CDR3 protein: CASGDLPGNTIYF
CDR3 DNA: TGTGCCAGCGGGGATCTTCCTGGAAACACCATATATTTT

D gene: -
V gene: TRBV19
clone size: -
J gene: TRBJ2-2
CDR3 protein: CASTLWGRAGIPTGELFF
CDR3 DNA: TGTGCCAGTACCTTGTGGGGCCGGGCGGGAATTCCCACCGGGGAGCTGTTTTTT

D gene: -
V gene: TRBV9
clone size: -
J gene: TRBJ2-3
CDR3 protein: CASSVGLGPSRTSPDTQYF
CDR3 DNA: TGTGCCAGCAGCGTAGGTCTCGGACCTAGCAGAACATCCCCAGATACGCAGTATTTT

D gene: TRBD1
V gene: TRBV7-8
clone size: -
J gene: TRBJ2-3
CDR3 protein: CASSPTGNYRTDTQYF
CDR3 DNA: TGTGCCAGCAGCCCGACAGGGAATTACCGCACAGATACGCAGTATTTT

D gene: TRBD1
V gene: TRBV14
clone size: -
J gene: TRBJ2-7
CDR3 protein: CASSRPGTGAYEQYF
CDR3 DNA: TGTGCCAGCAGCCGCCCCGGGACAGGGGCCTACGAGCAGTACTTC

D gene: -
V gene: TRBV18
clone size: -
J gene: TRBJ2-7
CDR3 protein: CASSASTGGEQYF
CDR3 DNA: TGTGCCAGCTCAGCCTCGACAGGTGGAGAGCAGTACTTC

D gene: -
V gene: TRBV7-2
clone size: -
J gene: TRBJ1-2
CDR3 protein: CASSPPPGPGAGYTF
CDR3 DNA: TGTGCCAGCAGCCCGCCCCCGGGGCCTGGCGCCGGCTACACCTTC

D gene: -
V gene: TRBV5-1
clone size: -
J gene: TRBJ1-1
CDR3 protein: CASSGTGYTEAFF
CDR3 DNA: TGCGCCAGCAGCGGAACGGGATACACTGAAGCTTTCTTT

D gene: -
V gene: TRBV5-6
clone size: -
J gene: TRBJ2-1
CDR3 protein: CASSWGLRGNEQFF
CDR3 DNA: TGTGCCAGCAGCTGGGGTCTGAGGGGCAATGAGCAGTTCTTC

D gene: TRBD2
V gene: TRBV28
clone size: -
J gene: TRBJ2-2
CDR3 protein: CASSELGLAGGTGELFF
CDR3 DNA: TGTGCCAGCAGTGAACTCGGACTAGCGGGAGGGACCGGGGAGCTGTTTTTT

D gene: TRBD2
V gene: TRBV5-1
clone size: once
J gene: TRBJ2-1
CDR3 protein: CASSLELAGASEQFF
CDR3 DNA: TGCGCCAGCAGCTTGGAGCTAGCGGGAGCGAGTGAGCAGTTCTTC

D gene: TRBD2
V gene: TRBV4-3
clone size: -
J gene: TRBJ2-2
CDR3 protein: CASSRGTSGRAPPGELFF
CDR3 DNA: TGCGCCAGCAGCCGAGGGACTAGCGGGAGGGCACCCCCCGGGGAGCTGTTTTTT

D gene: -
V gene: TRBV19
clone size: -
J gene: TRBJ2-7
CDR3 protein: CASSTFRQEGLYEQYF
CDR3 DNA: TGTGCCAGTAGTACCTTCCGACAGGAGGGCCTCTACGAGCAGTACTTC

D gene: -
V gene: TRBV7-9
clone size: -
J gene: TRBJ1-1
CDR3 protein: CASSFGGGPNTEAFF
CDR3 DNA: TGTGCCAGCAGCTTCGGGGGAGGGCCGAACACTGAAGCTTTCTTT